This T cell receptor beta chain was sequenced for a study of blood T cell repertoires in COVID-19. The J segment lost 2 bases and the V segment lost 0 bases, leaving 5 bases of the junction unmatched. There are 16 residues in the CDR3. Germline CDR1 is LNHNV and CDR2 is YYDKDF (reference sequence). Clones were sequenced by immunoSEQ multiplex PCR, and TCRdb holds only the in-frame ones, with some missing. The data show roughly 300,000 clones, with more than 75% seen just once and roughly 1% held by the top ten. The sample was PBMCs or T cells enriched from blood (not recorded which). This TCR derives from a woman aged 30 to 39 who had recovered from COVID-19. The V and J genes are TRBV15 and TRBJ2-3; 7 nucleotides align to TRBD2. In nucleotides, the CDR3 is TGTGCCACCAGCAGAGAGGCGGGGACTATCACAGATACGCAGTATTTT. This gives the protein CATSREAGTITDTQYF.